This entry is about one T cell receptor (beta chain). No cognate antigen has been identified for it. No qualities accompany the bases; no much larger clone lies one base away. Reading from cysteine to phenylalanine, the CDR3 counts 15 amino acids. Only CDR3 DNA is held: 45 bases, read in frame from base 1. Between the V and J ends, shortened by 5 bases and 1 base respectively, the junction contains 11 bases. The germline V gene (reference sequence) provides CDR1 LNHNV and CDR2 YYDKDF. The time point label of this sample denotes: baseline before first vaccination. Samples from vaccinated people were obtained from the UK trials COV001 and COV002, which included a single-blind randomized controlled phase 2/3 trial of AZD1222 (ChAdOx1 nCoV-19) in healthy adults. For TCRbeta chain sequencing, PBMC samples from trial participants were taken at day 0 and at day 28 after the second dose. The CDR3 regions of human TCRbeta chains were analyzed by immunosequencing. On the authors' methods: TCRs in the repertoires were matched against a reference library of SARS-CoV-2-specific TCRs that had been generated with the MIRA antigen-specificity platform. Breadth was defined as the fraction of unique TCRs that were SARS-CoV-2-associated, and depth was defined as the fraction of total T cells that were SARS-CoV-2-associated. Using the MIRA data, each spike-specific TCR was mapped to the spike region that the TCR reacts to and placed in a CD4 or CD8 class. Log10-transformed breadth and depth values were compared by one-way ANOVA with Sidak's multiple comparisons tests. The table comes from immuneACCESS by way of TCRdb, which keeps in-frame sequences with V and J called. Part of the clones is missing from these tables; in studies checked, under half for an unresolved V gene and the rest for unknown reasons. D and trimming were read from the DNA, whereas the V and J calls and clone size are those reported in that table. The sample includes about 180,000 clones, with around 88% observed a single time. 0.49% of the sample is in the top ten clones.

This entry belongs to a study of T cell responses to AZD1222 COVID-19 vaccine (dated by TCRdb to 2020 to 2023). At the level of the whole study: AZD1222 recipients given second doses at about 4 weeks or at about 12 weeks were pooled, since spike-specific TCR depth and breadth were not found to differ between the two schedules. TCR sequencing was performed for approximately 240 trial participants, of whom 207 were given two doses of AZD1222 and around 25 were given two doses of MenACWY control vaccine. Trial participants were enrolled by age into 18-55, 56-69 and 70-plus year subgroups, with about 150, 28 and 57 TCR-sequenced participants respectively. What the study reported, not specific to this receptor: Conclusions about previously exposed vaccinees were limited because only a handful of AZD1222 recipients were SARS-CoV-2 seropositive at baseline. Participants were mostly white British, with more females than males. The authors suggested clonal diversity may have been underestimated. Vaccine-associated CD4 TCRs spanned the whole spike protein, with dominant responses in regions 160-218 and 743-854. The 56-69-year group was small, and its depth increase did not reach significance, likely because of low power. Epitopes outside the regions mutated in the B.1.351 and B.1.1.7 variants were reportedly recognized by nearly half of the unique spike-specific TCRs. Because no samples from the day 14 peak response were available, repertoires could be characterized only after the peak T cell response. Spike-specific TCR breadth and depth rose significantly after two AZD1222 doses compared with day 0 and with MenACWY recipients.

The sample consisted of peripheral blood, taken on day 0 of AZD1222 vaccination. The sequence links TRBV15 to TRBJ2-2; possibly the D gene is TRBD1, per 6 matching bases. This TCR came from an adult in good health. The DNA sequence is as follows: TGTGCCACCAGCTATAGGGGGAGGAACACCGGGGAGCTGTTTTTT. This sequence encodes CATSYRGRNTGELFF.